A selection of T cell receptor beta chains follows, all from one sample in a study of identical twins. Via MiXCR, TCRdb re-called the 5' RACE reads, giving one row per CDR3 protein. The sample shows a few hundred thousand distinct CDR3 sequences, 9% to 10% of them seen only once. These same records also appear under a second study, on yellow fever vaccine responses in identical twins.

The material sequenced was PBMCs. The receptors originated from a woman younger than 35 in good health. Both conserved end residues are part of each CDR3. A D gene is named only where the DNA matches it firmly. Size tells how often a clone was seen (once, few, many) or the class of an expanded clone, and some rows leave it out.

clone_size: NA
j_call: TRBJ1-4
v_call: TRBV6-6
d_call: NA
cdr3_aa: CASRPATNEKLFF
cdr3_nt: TGTGCCAGCAGGCCGGCAACTAATGAAAAACTGTTTTTT

clone_size: NA
j_call: TRBJ2-3
v_call: TRBV5-1
d_call: NA
cdr3_aa: CASSLRGTLDTQYF
cdr3_nt: TGCGCCAGCAGCTTGCGCGGGACACTAGATACGCAGTATTTT

clone_size: many
j_call: TRBJ2-1
v_call: TRBV7-8
d_call: NA
cdr3_aa: CASNPDPRYNEQFF
cdr3_nt: TGTGCCAGCAACCCGGACCCACGGTACAATGAGCAGTTCTTC

clone_size: few
j_call: TRBJ2-1
v_call: TRBV4-3
d_call: NA
cdr3_aa: CASSTGTPGNEQFF
cdr3_nt: TGCGCCAGCAGCACCGGGACGCCCGGCAATGAGCAGTTCTTC

clone_size: NA
j_call: TRBJ2-3
v_call: TRBV15
d_call: NA
cdr3_aa: CASKGRQGTDTQYF
cdr3_nt: TGTGCCTCTAAGGGGCGCCAGGGCACAGATACGCAGTATTTT

clone_size: many
j_call: TRBJ2-3
v_call: TRBV27
d_call: TRBD2
cdr3_aa: CASSPLAGEVTDTQYF
cdr3_nt: TGTGCCAGCAGTCCCTTAGCGGGAGAAGTCACAGATACGCAGTATTTT

clone_size: NA
j_call: TRBJ2-7
v_call: TRBV3-1
d_call: NA
cdr3_aa: CASSQNPTRDEQYF
cdr3_nt: TGTGCCAGCAGCCAAAACCCGACGCGGGACGAGCAGTACTTC

clone_size: NA
j_call: TRBJ2-3
v_call: TRBV9
d_call: TRBD1
cdr3_aa: CASSETGADLTQYF
cdr3_nt: TGTGCCAGCAGCGAGACAGGGGCTGATCTTACGCAGTATTTT

clone_size: few
j_call: TRBJ2-7
v_call: TRBV11-1
d_call: TRBD2
cdr3_aa: CASSSNPISGRATYEQYF
cdr3_nt: TGTGCCAGCAGCTCCAACCCCATTAGCGGGAGGGCCACCTACGAGCAGTACTTC

clone_size: NA
j_call: TRBJ2-7
v_call: TRBV7-8
d_call: NA
cdr3_aa: CASSPRGPQGLGYEQYF
cdr3_nt: TGTGCCAGCAGCCCCCGAGGCCCCCAGGGTTTGGGCTACGAGCAGTACTTC

clone_size: few
j_call: TRBJ1-5
v_call: TRBV6-5
d_call: TRBD1
cdr3_aa: CASSSTGSQPQHF
cdr3_nt: TGTGCCAGCAGTTCGACAGGGAGTCAGCCCCAGCATTTT

clone_size: NA
j_call: TRBJ2-3
v_call: TRBV24-1
d_call: TRBD1
cdr3_aa: CATSVATGGRKDTQYF
cdr3_nt: TGTGCCACCAGTGTCGCAACAGGGGGCAGGAAAGATACGCAGTATTTT

clone_size: many
j_call: TRBJ2-7
v_call: TRBV20-1
d_call: TRBD1
cdr3_aa: CSARSEQGSEQYF
cdr3_nt: TGCAGTGCTAGATCGGAACAGGGGTCCGAGCAGTACTTC

clone_size: many
j_call: TRBJ2-1
v_call: TRBV6-5
d_call: NA
cdr3_aa: CASSSGLDEQFF
cdr3_nt: TGTGCCAGCAGTTCAGGGTTGGATGAGCAGTTCTTC

clone_size: many
j_call: TRBJ2-6
v_call: TRBV20-1
d_call: NA
cdr3_aa: CSARASGADGANVLTF
cdr3_nt: TGCAGTGCTAGAGCCTCCGGGGCGGATGGGGCCAACGTCCTGACTTTC

clone_size: few
j_call: TRBJ2-6
v_call: TRBV4-2
d_call: TRBD1
cdr3_aa: CASSQDAGTAAGANVLTF
cdr3_nt: TGTGCCAGCAGCCAAGATGCCGGGACAGCGGCGGGGGCCAACGTCCTGACTTTC

clone_size: NA
j_call: TRBJ2-4
v_call: TRBV7-2
d_call: NA
cdr3_aa: CASSLVTPPSIQNIQYF
cdr3_nt: TGTGCCAGCAGCTTAGTAACCCCCCCTAGCATTCAAAACATTCAGTACTTC

clone_size: NA
j_call: TRBJ2-2
v_call: TRBV24-1
d_call: TRBD2
cdr3_aa: CATSTSERATGERFF
cdr3_nt: TGTGCCACCAGTACTAGCGAGCGGGCCACCGGGGAGCGGTTTTTT

clone_size: NA
j_call: TRBJ2-5
v_call: TRBV14
d_call: NA
cdr3_aa: CASSQEGSFRETQYF
cdr3_nt: TGTGCCAGCAGCCAAGAGGGATCCTTCAGGGAGACCCAGTACTTC

clone_size: many
j_call: TRBJ2-7
v_call: TRBV12-3/TRBV12-4
d_call: TRBD2
cdr3_aa: CASTRRTGGEQYF
cdr3_nt: TGTGCCTCCACGCGCCGGACGGGGGGGGAGCAGTACTTC

clone_size: few
j_call: TRBJ2-7
v_call: TRBV7-9
d_call: TRBD2
cdr3_aa: CASSHSGSSDEQYF
cdr3_nt: TGTGCCAGCAGCCATAGCGGGAGCTCCGACGAGCAGTACTTC